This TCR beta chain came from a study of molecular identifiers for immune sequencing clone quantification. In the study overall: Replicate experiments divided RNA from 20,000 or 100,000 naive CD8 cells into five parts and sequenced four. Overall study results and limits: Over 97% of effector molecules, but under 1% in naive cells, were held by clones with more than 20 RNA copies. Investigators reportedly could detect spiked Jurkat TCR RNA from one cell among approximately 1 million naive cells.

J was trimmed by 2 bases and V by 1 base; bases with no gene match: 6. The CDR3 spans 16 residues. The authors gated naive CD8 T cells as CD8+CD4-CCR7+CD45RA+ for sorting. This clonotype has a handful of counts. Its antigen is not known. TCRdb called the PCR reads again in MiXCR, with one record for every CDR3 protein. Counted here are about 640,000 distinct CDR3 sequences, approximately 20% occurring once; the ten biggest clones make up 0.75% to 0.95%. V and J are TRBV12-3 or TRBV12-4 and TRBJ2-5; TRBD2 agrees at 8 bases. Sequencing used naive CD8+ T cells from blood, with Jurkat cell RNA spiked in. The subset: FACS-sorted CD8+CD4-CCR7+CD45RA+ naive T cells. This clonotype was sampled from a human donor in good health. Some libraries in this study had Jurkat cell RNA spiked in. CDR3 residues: CASSLESSGWQETQYF. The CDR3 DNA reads TGTGCCAGCAGTTTAGAGTCTAGCGGGTGGCAAGAGACCCAGTACTTC.